This T cell receptor (beta chain) was recovered during a study of blood T cell repertoires in COVID-19. Study in general: The analysed material was cDNA or gDNA that came from T cells, B-cell-depleted T cells, or PBMCs.

Under the authors' procedure: How many nucleated cells were present was estimated from reference gene primer amplification. The assay was immunoSEQ multiplex PCR, and TCRdb's table has in-frame clones only and misses some. Clonal size and the V and J genes are those of that table, whereas D and trimming came from the DNA. This table holds roughly 150,000 clones, roughly 80% found once. Categorization into cohorts depended on clinical history that participants reported. J lost 0 bases, V lost 4 bases, and 12 bases had no gene match. There are 18 residues in the CDR3. Germline loops: CDR1 KGHSH, CDR2 LQKENI. This clone was recorded once.

Sequencing was done on a sample of PBMCs or T cells enriched from blood (not recorded which). This rearrangement joins TRBV18 to TRBJ2-5, with TRBD2 matching 9 bases. This receptor was obtained from a woman aged 40 to 50 with acute COVID-19. The CDR3 loop reads CASSRIQGLAANQETQYF. The CDR3, as DNA: TGTGCCAGCTCACGTATTCAGGGACTAGCTGCCAACCAAGAGACCCAGTACTTC.